The 27 T cell receptor beta chains presented below share a single source sample, sequenced in a study of technical replicates of blood from a few donors. This table comes from immunoSEQ multiplex PCR, and its TCRdb copy is limited to in-frame clones, with some not included. The sample yields 85,000 to 100,000 clones, roughly 96% seen once. The source material was T cells isolated from PBMCs. These receptors all come from a human donor in good health.

The V call is TRBV5-4, the J call TRBJ2-2; D may be TRBD2 (5 bases). This CDR3 has 14 amino acids. Looked up from germline, CDR1 is SGHNT and CDR2 is YYREEE (reference sequence). Trimming pared 3 bases from V and 5 bases from J, leaving 11 bases between. CDR3 sequence (DNA): TGTGCCAGCAGCTCCTCACCGGGGACCGGGGAGCTGTTTTTT. It specifies CASSSSPGTGELFF.

The chain is built from TRBV4-1 and TRBJ2-7, with 7 bases matching TRBD2. V trimming: 1 base; J trimming: 2 bases; junction bases outside the gene matches: 17. The CDR3 totals 19 residues. The germline CDR1 and CDR2 sequences are MGHRA and YSYEKL. The CDR3 DNA reads as TGCGCCAGCAGCCAAGGGATTCTTAGGGCGGGAGTGGGCCCCTACGAGCAGTACTTC. Protein product: CASSQGILRAGVGPYEQYF.

The CDR3 DNA reads as TGTGCCAGCAGTCCCCGAGCGGGACAAATGTTCGGCTACACCTTC. It yields the protein CASSPRAGQMFGYTF. The rearrangement joins TRBV6-6 to TRBJ1-2; a possible D gene is TRBD1 (6 bases). From germline, CDR1 is MNHNY and CDR2 SVGAGI (reference sequence). Trimming pared 5 bases from V and 8 bases from J, leaving 21 bases between. The CDR3 is 15 residues long.

In its sample, this clone was seen a few times. The V call is TRBV30, the J call TRBJ1-1; D ambiguous. The CDR3 is 13 amino acids. Germline assignment: CDR1 GTSNPN and CDR2 SVGIG (reference sequence). V lost 4 bases to trimming and J lost 3 bases, with 12 bases between them. The CDR3 bases are TGTGCCTGGAATTCACCGGGTGACACTGAAGCTTTCTTT. It translates to CAWNSPGDTEAFF. Drawing the rest from reference TRBV30 and TRBJ1-1, the complete variable domain is SQTIHQWPATLVQPVGSPLSLECTVEGTSNPNLYWYRQAAGRGLQLLFYSVGIGQISSEVPQNLSASRPQDRQFILSSKKLLLSDSGFYLCAWNSPGDTEAFFGQGTRLTVV.

V gene TRBV10-1 combines with J gene TRBJ1-1; D is perhaps TRBD1 (6 bases). Per the germline V gene, CDR1 is WNHNN and CDR2 is SYGVQD (reference sequence). The ends were cut back, 5 bases at V and 0 bases at J, with 16 bases in the middle. CDR3 size: 16 residues. The chain's CDR3 is CASSPGAGAMNTEAFF. In DNA, the CDR3 is TGCGCCAGCAGTCCAGGGGCGGGAGCCATGAACACTGAAGCTTTCTTT.

The genes are TRBV7-9 and TRBJ2-1; 8 nucleotides agree with TRBD2. The CDR3 is 15 amino acids. With V trimmed by 1 base and J by 13 bases, 12 bases remained unmatched. Germline V lookup: CDR1 SEHNR, CDR2 FQNEAQ (reference sequence). This CDR3 reads CASSLGTSWGWAQFF. As DNA, the CDR3 is TGTGCCAGCAGCTTAGGGACTAGCTGGGGATGGGCCCAGTTCTTC.

The chain has TRBV7-2 and TRBJ2-7, with D perhaps TRBD1 (6 bases). The CDR3 spans 12 residues. CDR1 and CDR2 (germline): SGHTA, FQGNSA. The germline V and J ends were trimmed by 4 bases and 4 bases, with 8 bases remaining between them. The CDR3 coding sequence is TGTGCCAGCAGCTGGGGGCCGTACGAGCAGTACTTC. Its protein product is CASSWGPYEQYF.

The chain combines TRBV19 with TRBJ1-1; a possible D gene is TRBD1 (5 bases). V was pared by 4 bases and J by 2 bases, with 14 bases between. Germline V lookup: CDR1 LNHDA, CDR2 SQIVND (reference sequence). The CDR3 loop spans 15 amino acids. The CDR3 protein is CASSTRQTVNTEAFF. In nucleotides, the CDR3 is TGTGCCAGTAGTACTCGACAGACAGTAAACACTGAAGCTTTCTTT.

The chain combines TRBV4-1 with TRBJ1-1, with TRBD1 matching 7 bases. CDR3 length equals 14 residues. The germline CDR1 and CDR2 sequences are MGHRA and YSYEKL. V was clipped by 5 bases and J by 7 bases; unmatched bases: 10. CDR3 amino acids: CASSANEGASEAFF. The CDR3 coding sequence is TGCGCCAGCAGCGCGAATGAGGGGGCTAGTGAAGCTTTCTTT.

The rearrangement joins TRBV19 to TRBJ1-5, with D maybe TRBD1 (5 bases). The V gene's germline CDR1 is LNHDA and CDR2 SQIVND (reference sequence). This CDR3 contains 16 residues. Deletions cut 0 bases from V and 4 bases from J, with 13 bases between. CDR3 amino acids: CASSIDGALRNQPQHF. The CDR3, as DNA: TGTGCCAGTAGTATAGATGGGGCACTAAGAAATCAGCCCCAGCATTTT. Full variable domain (rest looked up from reference TRBV19 and TRBJ1-5): DGGITQSPKYLFRKEGQNVTLSCEQNLNHDAMYWYRQDPGQGLRLIYYSQIVNDFQKGDIAEGYSVSREKKESFPLTVTSAQKNPTAFYLCASSIDGALRNQPQHFGDGTRLSIL.

This chain links TRBV18 with TRBJ1-1, with D maybe TRBD1 (6 bases). Trimming removed 3 bases from V and 5 bases from J, with 16 bases in between. From germline, CDR1 is KGHSH and CDR2 LQKENI. This CDR3 has 15 amino acids. The CDR3 protein is CASSPLMEGGTEAFF. DNA for the CDR3: TGTGCCAGCTCACCCCTAATGGAGGGGGGGACTGAAGCTTTCTTT.

This clone was detected only once. This chain uses TRBV15 with TRBJ1-2, with TRBD1 matching 9 bases. This CDR3 spans 15 amino acids. The germline V gene has CDR1 LNHNV and CDR2 YYDKDF (reference sequence). Trimming at V came to 3 bases and at J to 1 base, leaving 3 bases not matched to a gene. This chain's CDR3 is CATSSPDRGNYGYTF. The CDR3, as DNA: TGTGCCACCAGCAGCCCGGACAGGGGTAACTATGGCTACACCTTC.

The rearrangement uses TRBV6-1 and TRBJ2-7; possibly TRBD2 for D (6 bases). V lost 2 bases and J 0 bases, leaving 14 bases between the germline ends. Germline CDR1 and CDR2: MNHNS and SASEGT. The CDR3 loop spans 16 amino acids. The CDR3 nucleotides read TGTGCCAGCAGTGAAACTGGGCGGGGTTTCTCCTACGAGCAGTACTTC. The encoded protein is CASSETGRGFSYEQYF.

The chain recombines TRBV5-4 with TRBJ1-2, with D hard to call. CDR1 and CDR2 from the germline V gene are SGHNT and YYREEE (reference sequence). V lost 0 bases, J lost 1 base, and 4 bases lay in between. The CDR3 runs to 13 residues. The CDR3 loop reads CASSLAVNYGYTF. As DNA, the CDR3 is TGTGCCAGCAGCTTGGCAGTTAACTATGGCTACACCTTC.

The rearrangement uses TRBV27 and TRBJ2-1; 9 bases fit TRBD2. V shed 0 bases and J 7 bases; nucleotides not matched to a gene: 4. CDR3 length equals 15 residues. Germline values: CDR1 MNHEY, CDR2 SMNVEV (reference sequence). The CDR3 sequence is CASSLSREGGNEQFF. As DNA, the CDR3 is TGTGCCAGCAGTTTATCGCGGGAGGGGGGGAATGAGCAGTTCTTC.

This chain connects TRBV30 to TRBJ2-7, with D possibly being TRBD1 (5 bases). V dropped 0 bases and J dropped 5 bases, with 14 bases sitting between them. The CDR3 has 14 amino acids. Per germline, CDR1 GTSNPN and CDR2 SVGIG (reference sequence). The CDR3 coding sequence is TGTGCCTGGAGTGTAGGTCAGGGTGGGAACGAGCAGTACTTC. Translation gives CAWSVGQGGNEQYF.

The chain is built from TRBV19 and TRBJ1-6; unclear D gene. The ends were cut back, 6 bases at V and 0 bases at J, with 12 bases in the middle. CDR1 and CDR2 (germline): LNHDA, SQIVND (reference sequence). The CDR3 has 16 amino acids. The CDR3 region has the DNA TGTGCCAGTAGGGCGGAGTTGCTCTCCTATAATTCACCCCTCCACTTT. Translating it yields CASRAELLSYNSPLHF.

The rearrangement joins TRBV27 to TRBJ1-1, with a possible D match to TRBD1 (5 bases). This CDR3 has 16 residues. CDR1 and CDR2 from the germline V gene are MNHEY and SMNVEV (reference sequence). V was cut by 0 bases and J by 10 bases, with 21 bases left in between. Written as DNA, the CDR3 is TGTGCCAGCAGTTTATCGCTCACAGGCCGACGGCAGGGAGCTTTCTTT. Its protein product is CASSLSLTGRRQGAFF.

This clone was seen once. V is TRBV7-9 and J is TRBJ2-1; 9 bases are shared with TRBD2. With 1 base clipped from V and 2 bases from J, the junction kept 3 bases outside the gene matches. Germline V gives CDR1 SEHNR, CDR2 FQNEAQ (reference sequence). CDR3 length equals 16 residues. The CDR3 coding sequence is TGTGCCAGCAGCTTAGTAGCGGGAGCTACCTACAATGAGCAGTTCTTC. Translation: CASSLVAGATYNEQFF.

Details on this clone: Compared with germline, one end of the junction differs, possibly owing to a read error. V and J are TRBV7-7 and TRBJ2-1, with 7 bases fitting TRBD2. The germline CDR1 and CDR2 sequences are SSHAT and FNYEAQ (reference sequence). This CDR3 region has 15 residues. The CDR3 DNA follows: TGTGCTAGCAGCTTAGGTCCGACTAGCATCAATGAGCAGTTCTTC. It codes for CASSLGPTSINEQFF.

The count of this clone is one. CDR3 in DNA: TGTGCCAGCCGCGGAGGGGCGAACACTGAAGCTTTCTTT. Translation: CASRGGANTEAFF. The V and J genes are TRBV7-9 and TRBJ1-1; tentative D call: TRBD1 (5 bases). Germline-derived CDR1 and CDR2 are SEHNR and FQNEAQ (reference sequence). The CDR3 is made up of 13 amino acids. Trimming took 8 bases from V and 1 from J, leaving 11 bases between them.

The chain employs TRBV6-6 and TRBJ2-7, with 9 bases lining up with TRBD2. Losses at the gene ends were 2 bases for V and 2 bases for J; bases not matched to a gene: 7. From germline, CDR1 is MNHNY and CDR2 SVGAGI (reference sequence). The CDR3 is 16 residues long. CDR3 protein: CASSYRLAEPTYEQYF. CDR3 bases: TGTGCCAGCAGTTACCGACTAGCGGAACCTACCTACGAGCAGTACTTC.

V is TRBV5-6 and J is TRBJ2-7; TRBD2 matches 10 bases. V shed 2 bases and J 6 bases; nucleotides not matched to a gene: 8. Germline CDR1 SGHDT, CDR2 YYEEEE. The CDR3 has 15 amino acids. For the CDR3, the DNA is TGTGCCAGCAGCTTATCCTGGCTAGCGGGAGTCGAGCAGTACTTC. It encodes CASSLSWLAGVEQYF.

J is TRBJ2-3 and V is TRBV28, with 10 nucleotides matching TRBD2. Per the germline V gene, CDR1 is MDHEN and CDR2 is SYDVKM. The V segment lost 8 bases and the J segment 2 bases; nucleotides outside the gene matches: 10. There are 16 residues in the CDR3. CDR3 nucleotides: TGTGCCAGCGGGAGCGGTAGCGGGAGGTACACAGATACGCAGTATTTT. It specifies CASGSGSGRYTDTQYF.

The chain carries TRBV5-8 and TRBJ2-5, with 8 bases matching TRBD2. This CDR3 comprises 13 residues. J was trimmed by 7 bases and V by 2 bases; bases with no gene match: 4. In germline, CDR1 is SGHTS, CDR2 YDEGEE. The CDR3 loop is CASSFRLAGTQYF. CDR3 coding DNA: TGTGCCAGCAGCTTCCGGCTAGCGGGGACCCAGTACTTC.

The V and J genes are TRBV2 and TRBJ2-3; possibly TRBD2 for D (6 bases). Looked up from germline, CDR1 is SNHLY and CDR2 is FYNNEI. V was clipped by 7 bases and J by 0 bases, with 11 bases between them. This CDR3 spans 14 amino acids. CDR3 nucleotides: TGTGCCAGCATCCGAGGGACTAGCACAGATACGCAGTATTTT. Amino acid sequence: CASIRGTSTDTQYF.

CDR3 loop: CASKGVNEQFF. Written as DNA, the CDR3 is TGTGCCAGCAAGGGGGTTAATGAGCAGTTCTTC. This chain connects TRBV27 to TRBJ2-1, with D possibly TRBD1 on 6 matching bases. The germline V gene encodes CDR1 MNHEY and CDR2 SMNVEV (reference sequence). V dropped 7 bases and J dropped 7 bases, with 8 bases sitting between them. The length of the CDR3 is 11 residues.